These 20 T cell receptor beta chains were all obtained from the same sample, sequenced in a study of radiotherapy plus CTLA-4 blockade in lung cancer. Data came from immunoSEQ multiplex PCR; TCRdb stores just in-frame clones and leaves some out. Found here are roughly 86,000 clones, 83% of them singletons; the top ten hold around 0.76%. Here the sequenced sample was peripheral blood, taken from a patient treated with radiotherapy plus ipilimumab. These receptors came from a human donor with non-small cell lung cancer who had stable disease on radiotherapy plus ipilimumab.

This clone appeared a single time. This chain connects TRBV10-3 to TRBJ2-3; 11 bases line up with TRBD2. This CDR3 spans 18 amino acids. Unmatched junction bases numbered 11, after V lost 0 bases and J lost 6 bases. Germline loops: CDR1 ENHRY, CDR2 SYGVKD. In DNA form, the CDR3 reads TGTGCCATCAGTGAGTCGGGGACTAGCGGAACCATCCGGGATACGCAGTATTTT. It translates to CAISESGTSGTIRDTQYF.

The DNA for the CDR3 is TGTGCCAGCAGTATACGGGGTCTCAATCAGCCCCAGCATTTT. Its protein product is CASSIRGLNQPQHF. The chain uses TRBV28 and TRBJ1-5; no clear D gene. The CDR3 is 14 residues long. V lost 5 bases to trimming and J lost 3 bases, with 11 bases between them. The V gene's germline CDR1 is MDHEN and CDR2 SYDVKM.

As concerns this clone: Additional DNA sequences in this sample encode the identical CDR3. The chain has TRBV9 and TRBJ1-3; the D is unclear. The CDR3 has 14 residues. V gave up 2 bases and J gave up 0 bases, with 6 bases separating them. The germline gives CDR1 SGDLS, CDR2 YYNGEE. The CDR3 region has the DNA TGTGCCAGCAGCGTGGGAAGCTCTGGAAACACCATATATTTT. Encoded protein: CASSVGSSGNTIYF. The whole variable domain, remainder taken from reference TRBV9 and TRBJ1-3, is DSGVTQTPKHLITATGQRVTLRCSPRSGDLSVYWYQQSLDQGLQFLIQYYNGEERAKGNILERFSAQQFPDLHSELNLSSLELGDSALYFCASSVGSSGNTIYFGEGSWLTVV.

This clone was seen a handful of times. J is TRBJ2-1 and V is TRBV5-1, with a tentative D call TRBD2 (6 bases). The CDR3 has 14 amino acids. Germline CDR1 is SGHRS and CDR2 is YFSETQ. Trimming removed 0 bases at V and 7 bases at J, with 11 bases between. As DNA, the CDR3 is TGCGCCAGCAGCTTGGGAGCGGGCCGGAATGAGCAGTTCTTC. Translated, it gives CASSLGAGRNEQFF.

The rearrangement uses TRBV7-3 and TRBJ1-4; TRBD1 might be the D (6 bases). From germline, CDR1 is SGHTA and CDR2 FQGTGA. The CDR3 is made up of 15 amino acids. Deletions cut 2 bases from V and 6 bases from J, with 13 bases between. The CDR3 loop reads CASSLAGAEDEKLFF. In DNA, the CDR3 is TGTGCCAGCAGCTTAGCGGGGGCTGAAGATGAAAAACTGTTTTTT.

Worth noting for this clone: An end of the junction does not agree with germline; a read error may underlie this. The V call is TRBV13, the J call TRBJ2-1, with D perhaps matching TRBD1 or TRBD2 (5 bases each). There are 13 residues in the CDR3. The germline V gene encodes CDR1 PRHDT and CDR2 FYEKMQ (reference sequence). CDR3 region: CASSPRVAPIGVF. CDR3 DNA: TGTGCCAGCAGCCCCAGGGTAGCGCCTATTGGGGTCTTC.

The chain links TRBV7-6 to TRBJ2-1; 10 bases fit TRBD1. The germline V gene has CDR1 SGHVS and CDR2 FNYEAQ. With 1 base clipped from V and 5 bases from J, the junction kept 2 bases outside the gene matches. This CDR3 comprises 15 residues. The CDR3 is CASSLEGQGHNEQFF. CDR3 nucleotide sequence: TGTGCCAGCAGCTTAGAGGGACAGGGGCACAATGAGCAGTTCTTC. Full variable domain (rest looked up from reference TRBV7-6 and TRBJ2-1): GAGVSQSPRYKVTKRGQDVALRCDPISGHVSLYWYRQALGQGPEFLTYFNYEAQQDKSGLPNDRFSAERPEGSISTLTIQRTEQRDSAMYRCASSLEGQGHNEQFFGPGTRLTVL.

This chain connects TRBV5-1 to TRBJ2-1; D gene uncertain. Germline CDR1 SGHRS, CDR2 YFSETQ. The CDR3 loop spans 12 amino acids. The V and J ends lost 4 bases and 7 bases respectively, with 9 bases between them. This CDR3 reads CASSTTLNEQFF. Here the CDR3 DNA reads TGCGCCAGCAGCACGACCCTGAATGAGCAGTTCTTC.

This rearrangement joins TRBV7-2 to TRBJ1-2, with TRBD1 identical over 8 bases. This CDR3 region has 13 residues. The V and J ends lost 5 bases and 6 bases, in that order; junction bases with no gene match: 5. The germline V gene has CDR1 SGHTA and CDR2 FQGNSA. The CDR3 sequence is CASSLQGVDGYTF. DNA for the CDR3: TGTGCCAGCAGCCTACAGGGGGTCGATGGCTACACCTTC.

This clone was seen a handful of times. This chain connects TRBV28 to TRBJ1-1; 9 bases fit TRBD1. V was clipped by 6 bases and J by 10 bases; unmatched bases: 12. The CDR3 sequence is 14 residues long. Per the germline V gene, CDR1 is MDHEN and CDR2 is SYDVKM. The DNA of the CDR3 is TGTGCCAGCAGACCCACCGGGACAGGGTTTTCAGCTTTCTTT. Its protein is CASRPTGTGFSAFF.

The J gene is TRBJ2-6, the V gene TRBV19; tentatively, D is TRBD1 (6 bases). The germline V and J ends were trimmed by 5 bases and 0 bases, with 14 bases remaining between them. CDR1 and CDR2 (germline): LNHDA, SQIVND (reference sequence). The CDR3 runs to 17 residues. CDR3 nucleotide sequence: TGTGCCAGTAGTCTACAGGGCGTCAACTCTGGGGCCAACGTCCTGACTTTC. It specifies CASSLQGVNSGANVLTF.

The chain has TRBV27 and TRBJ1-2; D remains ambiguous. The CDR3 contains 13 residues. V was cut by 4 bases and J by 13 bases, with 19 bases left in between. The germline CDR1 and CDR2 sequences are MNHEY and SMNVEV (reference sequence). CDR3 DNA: TGTGCCAGCAGTTCCGCGGATGTAAAGGGCCTCACCTTC. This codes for CASSSADVKGLTF.

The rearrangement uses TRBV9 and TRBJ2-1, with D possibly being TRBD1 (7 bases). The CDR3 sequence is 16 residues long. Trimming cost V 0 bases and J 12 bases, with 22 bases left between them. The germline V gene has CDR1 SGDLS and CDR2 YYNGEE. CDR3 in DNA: TGTGCCAGCAGCGTAGCTCTCTCCGGCCCAGGGGGAGGGCAGTTCTTC. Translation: CASSVALSGPGGGQFF.

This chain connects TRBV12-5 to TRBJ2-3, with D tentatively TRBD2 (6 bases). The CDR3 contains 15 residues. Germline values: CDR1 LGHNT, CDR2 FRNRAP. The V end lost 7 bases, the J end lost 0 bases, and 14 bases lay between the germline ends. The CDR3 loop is CASALGLTSTDTQYF. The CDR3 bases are TGTGCTAGTGCCCTGGGACTCACCAGCACAGATACGCAGTATTTT.

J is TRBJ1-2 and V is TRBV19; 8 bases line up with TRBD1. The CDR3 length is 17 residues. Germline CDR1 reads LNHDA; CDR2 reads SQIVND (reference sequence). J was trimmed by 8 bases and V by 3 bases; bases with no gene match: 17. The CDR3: CASSIVGRGTGNFGYTF. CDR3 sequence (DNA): TGTGCCAGTAGTATTGTCGGTCGGGGGACAGGCAATTTCGGCTACACCTTC.

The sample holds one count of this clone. CDR3 sequence: CASSQETSGGELFF. CDR3 in DNA: TGTGCCAGCAGCCAAGAAACTAGCGGGGGGGAGCTGTTTTTT. V gene TRBV7-7 combines with J gene TRBJ2-2; 9 bases line up with TRBD2. Germline CDR1 reads SSHAT; CDR2 reads FNYEAQ (reference sequence). This CDR3 region has 14 residues. The V segment lost 5 bases and the J segment 8 bases; nucleotides outside the gene matches: 6.

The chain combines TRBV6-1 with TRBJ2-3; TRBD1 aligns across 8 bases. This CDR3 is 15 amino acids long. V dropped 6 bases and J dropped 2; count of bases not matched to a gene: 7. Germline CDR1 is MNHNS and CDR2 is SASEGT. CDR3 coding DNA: TGTGCCAGCAGCCAGGACAGGGTTGCCACAGATACGCAGTATTTT. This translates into CASSQDRVATDTQYF.

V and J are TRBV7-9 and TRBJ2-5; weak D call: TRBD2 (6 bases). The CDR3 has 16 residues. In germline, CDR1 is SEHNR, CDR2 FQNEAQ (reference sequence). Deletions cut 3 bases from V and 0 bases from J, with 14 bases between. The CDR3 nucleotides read TGTGCCAGCAGCTTCCTGGGATGGGGGGACCAAGAGACCCAGTACTTC. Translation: CASSFLGWGDQETQYF. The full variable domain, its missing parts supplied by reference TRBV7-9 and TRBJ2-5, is DTGVSQNPRHKITKRGQNVTFRCDPISEHNRLYWYRQTLGQGPEFLTYFQNEAQLEKSRLLSDRFSAERPKGSFSTLEIQRTEQGDSAMYLCASSFLGWGDQETQYFGPGTRLLVL.

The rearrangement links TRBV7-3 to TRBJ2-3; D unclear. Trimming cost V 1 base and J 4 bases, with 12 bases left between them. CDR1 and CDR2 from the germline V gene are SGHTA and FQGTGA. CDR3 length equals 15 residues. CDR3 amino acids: CASSLSTSSADTQYF. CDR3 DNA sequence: TGTGCCAGCAGCTTAAGTACCTCTTCGGCAGATACGCAGTATTTT.

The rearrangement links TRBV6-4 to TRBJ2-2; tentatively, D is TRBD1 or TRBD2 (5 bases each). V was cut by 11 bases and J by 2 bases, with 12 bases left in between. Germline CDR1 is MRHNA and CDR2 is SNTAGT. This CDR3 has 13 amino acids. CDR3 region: CADRGDNTGELFF. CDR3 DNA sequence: TGTGCCGACCGAGGGGACAACACCGGGGAGCTGTTTTTT.